This T cell receptor (beta chain) was retrieved from a study of blood T cell repertoires in COVID-19. Looking at the study overall: Samples of COVID-19 (acute and convalescent) were obtained from the United States, Italy and Spain. The analysed material was cDNA or gDNA that came from T cells, B-cell-depleted T cells, or PBMCs.

Original processing notes: Amplification of reference gene primers provided the estimated nucleated cell counts. This table comes from immunoSEQ multiplex PCR, and its TCRdb copy is limited to in-frame clones, with some not included. V and J calls and clone size come straight from that table; D and trimming were deduced from the DNA. The sample has about 230,000 clones, 70% to 85% seen once; the top ten hold around 2%. The CDR3 consists of 13 residues. V was shortened by 4 bases and J by 4 bases, with 9 bases between the two germline ends. Germline V lookup: CDR1 SGHVS, CDR2 FNYEAQ. The rearrangement uses TRBV7-6 and TRBJ2-3; no definite D call. The sequenced sample was peripheral blood. This TCR derives from a middle-aged man who had recovered from COVID-19. The DNA for the CDR3 is TGTGCCAGCAGCTCGCGAAGTGCAGATACGCAGTATTTT. Its translation is CASSSRSADTQYF.